These 7 T cell receptor beta chains were sequenced from one sample in a study of T cell responses to AZD1222 COVID-19 vaccine. The repertoire was sequenced with immunoSEQ multiplex PCR; TCRdb's copy has only in-frame clones and lacks some. Among some 120,000 clones listed, roughly nine tenths were seen once. The source material was peripheral blood, sampled on day 0 of AZD1222 vaccination. These receptors originate from an adult in good health.

The rearrangement uses TRBV28 and TRBJ2-1, with unresolved D. The CDR3 spans 13 residues. Trimming took off 3 bases at V and 8 bases at J, with 11 bases between the two ends. CDR1 and CDR2 (germline): MDHEN, SYDVKM. The CDR3 coding sequence is TGTGCCAGCAGTTTCCCAAATCGAGATGAGCAGTTCTTC. It specifies CASSFPNRDEQFF.

V usage is TRBV29-1 and J usage is TRBJ2-2; no clear D. V was clipped by 4 bases and J by 6 bases, with 9 bases between them. Germline V CDR1 and CDR2: SQVTM, ANQGSEA. The CDR3 spans 12 residues. The CDR3 coding sequence is TGCAGCGTTGCAACGGGCCCCGGGGAGCTGTTTTTT. The encoded protein is CSVATGPGELFF.

V is TRBV5-1 and J is TRBJ1-5; D gene ambiguous. This CDR3 contains 15 residues. Trimming removed 0 bases from V and 3 bases from J, with 10 bases in between. In germline, CDR1 is SGHRS, CDR2 YFSETQ. CDR3 sequence: CASSLDLVSNQPQHF. The CDR3 DNA reads as TGCGCCAGCAGCTTGGATCTGGTGTCCAATCAGCCCCAGCATTTT.

This sequence joins TRBV5-1 and TRBJ1-6; D gene unclear. From germline, CDR1 is SGHRS and CDR2 YFSETQ. The CDR3 spans 14 residues. Trimming removed 1 base from V and 8 bases from J, with 10 bases in between. The CDR3 spells CASSLLGLDSPLHF. CDR3 DNA: TGCGCCAGCAGCTTGTTAGGGCTAGATTCACCCCTCCACTTT.

The V and J genes are TRBV28 and TRBJ2-5; D gene unclear. Germline loops: CDR1 MDHEN, CDR2 SYDVKM. CDR3 length equals 12 residues. Trimming took 2 bases from V and 9 from J, leaving 10 bases between them. DNA for the CDR3: TGTGCCAGCAGTTTACGCGTGTTGCCCCAGTACTTC. Its translation: CASSLRVLPQYF.

The V and J genes are TRBV6-1 and TRBJ1-5; the D gene is possibly TRBD1 (5 bases). Trimming shortened V by 2 bases and J by 8 bases, and 10 bases separated the two germline ends. The germline V gene has CDR1 MNHNS and CDR2 SASEGT. The CDR3 loop spans 13 amino acids. The CDR3 loop is CASSEFSREPQHF. CDR3 coding DNA: TGTGCCAGCAGTGAATTCTCCAGGGAGCCCCAGCATTTT.

The genes are TRBV23-1 and TRBJ2-5; the D gene is possibly TRBD2 (6 bases). TRBV23-1 is classed as an ORF, of uncertain function. The CDR3 totals 13 residues. Trimming cost V 10 bases and J 4 bases, with 16 bases left between them. The CDR3: CATNWAGPETQYF. CDR3 nucleotides: TGCGCCACCAATTGGGCGGGACCAGAGACCCAGTACTTC.